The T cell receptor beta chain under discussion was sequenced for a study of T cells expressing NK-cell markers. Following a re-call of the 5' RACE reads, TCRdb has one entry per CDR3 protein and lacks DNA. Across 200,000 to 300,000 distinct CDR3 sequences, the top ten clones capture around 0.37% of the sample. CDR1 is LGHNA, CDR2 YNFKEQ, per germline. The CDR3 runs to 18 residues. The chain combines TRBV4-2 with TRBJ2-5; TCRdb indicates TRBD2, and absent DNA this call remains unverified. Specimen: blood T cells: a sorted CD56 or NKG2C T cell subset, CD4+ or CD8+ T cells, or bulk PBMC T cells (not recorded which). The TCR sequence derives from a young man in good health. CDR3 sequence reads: CASSQVSGLAGHGETQYF.